This T cell receptor (beta chain) emerged from a study of post-analysis software for immune sequencing data. At the level of the study: Included courses were relapsing-remitting and secondary progressive multiple sclerosis; progressive-relapsing multiple sclerosis was also included. Findings of the study overall: Strong same-batch co-clustering of samples appeared with F measure clustering. In multiple sclerosis, normalized Chao1 diversity was significantly below that of controls. With TRBV5-6, TRBV5-1 and TRBV20-1 included, 4 or 5 TRBV segments were more frequent in patients than in controls.

V lost 1 base, J lost 3 bases, and 4 bases lay in between. This CDR3 spans 13 amino acids. CDR1 is SGHTA, CDR2 FQGNSA, per germline. For this clonotype: As yet, its antigen is unknown.

TCR beta libraries were prepared from cDNA with unique molecular identifiers. T cells numbering roughly 1 to 10 million yielded cDNA molecules that totaled around 500,000. TCRdb reprocessed the PCR reads via MiXCR and lists one record per CDR3 protein. Among roughly 580,000 distinct CDR3 sequences listed, about 40% were seen once. The rearrangement uses TRBV7-2 and TRBJ1-3, with D hard to call. The receptor was isolated from a girl aged 5 to 17 with multiple sclerosis. Sequenced sample: blood. The CDR3 DNA sequence: TGTGCCAGCAGCTTAGAGGGTGGAAACACCATATATTTT. Amino acids: CASSLEGGNTIYF.